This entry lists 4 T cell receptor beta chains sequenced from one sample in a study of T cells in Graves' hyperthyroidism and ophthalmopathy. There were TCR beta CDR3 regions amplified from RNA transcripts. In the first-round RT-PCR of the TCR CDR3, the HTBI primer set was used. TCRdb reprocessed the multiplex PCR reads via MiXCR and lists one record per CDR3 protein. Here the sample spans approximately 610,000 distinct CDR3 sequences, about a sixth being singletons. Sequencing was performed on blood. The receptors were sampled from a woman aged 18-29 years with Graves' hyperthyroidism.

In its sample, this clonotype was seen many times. This CDR3 reads CASSGTGLGQPQHF. The CDR3 DNA follows: TGTGCCAGCAGTGGGACAGGGTTGGGGCAGCCCCAGCATTTT. The chain uses TRBV12-3 or TRBV12-4 and TRBJ1-5; 9 nucleotides match TRBD1. The CDR3 contains 14 residues. Trimming at V came to 5 bases and at J to 7 bases, leaving 6 bases not matched to a gene.

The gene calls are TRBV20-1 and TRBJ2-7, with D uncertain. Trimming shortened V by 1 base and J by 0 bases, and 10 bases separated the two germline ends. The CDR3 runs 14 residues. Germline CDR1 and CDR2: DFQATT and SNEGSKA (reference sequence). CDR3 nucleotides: TGCAGTGCTAGAGCAATAACAAGCTCCTACGAGCAGTACTTC. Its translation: CSARAITSSYEQYF.

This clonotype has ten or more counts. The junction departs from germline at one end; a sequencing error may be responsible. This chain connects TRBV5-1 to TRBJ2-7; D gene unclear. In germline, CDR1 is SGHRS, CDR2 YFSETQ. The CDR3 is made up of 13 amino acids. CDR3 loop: CASSLAVSYEQYF. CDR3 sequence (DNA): TGTGCCAGCAGTTTAGCCGTCTCCTACGAGCAGTACTTC.

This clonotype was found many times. The CDR3 DNA is TGCAGTGCTAGTTTACCACAGCGAACAGATACGCAGTATTTT. Its translation is CSASLPQRTDTQYF. The rearrangement uses TRBV20-1 and TRBJ2-3; D call uncertain. V gave up 3 bases and J gave up 3 bases, with 13 bases separating them. The CDR3 has 14 residues. Germline CDR1 DFQATT, CDR2 SNEGSKA (reference sequence).